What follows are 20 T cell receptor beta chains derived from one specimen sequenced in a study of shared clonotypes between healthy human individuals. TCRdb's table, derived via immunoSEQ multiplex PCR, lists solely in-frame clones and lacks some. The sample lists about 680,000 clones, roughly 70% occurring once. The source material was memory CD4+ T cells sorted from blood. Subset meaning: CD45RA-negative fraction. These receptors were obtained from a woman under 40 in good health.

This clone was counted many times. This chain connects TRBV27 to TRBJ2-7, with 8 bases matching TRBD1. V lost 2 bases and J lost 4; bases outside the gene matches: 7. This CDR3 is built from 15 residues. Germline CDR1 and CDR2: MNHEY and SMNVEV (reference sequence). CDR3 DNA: TGTGCCAGCAGTTTAGCACAGGGGGGAGGTTACGAGCAGTACTTC. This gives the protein CASSLAQGGGYEQYF.

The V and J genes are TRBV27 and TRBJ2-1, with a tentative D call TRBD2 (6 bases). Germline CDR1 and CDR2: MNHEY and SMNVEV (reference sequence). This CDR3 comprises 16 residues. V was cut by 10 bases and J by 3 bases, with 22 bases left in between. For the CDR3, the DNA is TGTGCCACCTACCGGGTGGGGATAGCGGACTACAATGAGCAGTTCTTC. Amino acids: CATYRVGIADYNEQFF.

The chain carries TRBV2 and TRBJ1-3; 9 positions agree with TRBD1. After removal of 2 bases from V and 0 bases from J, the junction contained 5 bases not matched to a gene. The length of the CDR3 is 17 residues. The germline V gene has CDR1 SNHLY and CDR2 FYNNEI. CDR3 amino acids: CASSEYGTGSSGNTIYF. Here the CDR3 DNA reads TGTGCCAGCAGTGAATATGGGACAGGGTCCTCTGGAAACACCATATATTTT.

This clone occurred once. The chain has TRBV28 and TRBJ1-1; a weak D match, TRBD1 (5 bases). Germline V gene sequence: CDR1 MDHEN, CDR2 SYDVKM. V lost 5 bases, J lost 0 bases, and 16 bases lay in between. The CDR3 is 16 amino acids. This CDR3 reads CASSPPGRVMNTEAFF. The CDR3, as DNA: TGTGCCAGCAGTCCACCCGGCAGGGTGATGAACACTGAAGCTTTCTTT.

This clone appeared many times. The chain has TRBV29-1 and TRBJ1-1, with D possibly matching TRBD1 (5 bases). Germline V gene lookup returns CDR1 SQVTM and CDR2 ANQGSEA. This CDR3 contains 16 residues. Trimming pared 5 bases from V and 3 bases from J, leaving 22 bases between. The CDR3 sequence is CSVTLRFRGMDTEAFF. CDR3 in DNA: TGCAGCGTTACCCTTCGATTCCGGGGCATGGACACTGAAGCTTTCTTT.

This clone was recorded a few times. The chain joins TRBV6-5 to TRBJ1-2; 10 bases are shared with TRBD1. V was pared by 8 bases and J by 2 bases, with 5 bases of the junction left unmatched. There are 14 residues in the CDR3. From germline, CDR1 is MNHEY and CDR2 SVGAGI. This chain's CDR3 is CASWDRGGNYGYTF. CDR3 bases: TGTGCCAGCTGGGACAGGGGTGGAAACTATGGCTACACCTTC.

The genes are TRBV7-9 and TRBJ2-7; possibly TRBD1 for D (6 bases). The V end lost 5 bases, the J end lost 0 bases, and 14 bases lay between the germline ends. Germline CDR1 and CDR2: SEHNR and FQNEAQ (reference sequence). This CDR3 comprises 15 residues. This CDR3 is CASSPTGSSSYEQYF. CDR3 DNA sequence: TGTGCCAGCAGCCCCACAGGGTCGAGCTCCTACGAGCAGTACTTC.

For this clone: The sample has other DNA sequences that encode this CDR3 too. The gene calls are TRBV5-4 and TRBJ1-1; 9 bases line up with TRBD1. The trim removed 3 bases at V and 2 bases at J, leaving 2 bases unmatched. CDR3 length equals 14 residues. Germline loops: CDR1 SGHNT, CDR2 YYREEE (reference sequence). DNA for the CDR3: TGTGCCAGCAGCTGGGACAGGGAAAACACTGAAGCTTTCTTT. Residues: CASSWDRENTEAFF.

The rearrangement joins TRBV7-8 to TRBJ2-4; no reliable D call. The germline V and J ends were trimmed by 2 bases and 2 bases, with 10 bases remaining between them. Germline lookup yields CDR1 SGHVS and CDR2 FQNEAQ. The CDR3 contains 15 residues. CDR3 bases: TGTGCCAGCAGCTTATTAGTCGGAACCAAAAACATTCAGTACTTC. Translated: CASSLLVGTKNIQYF.

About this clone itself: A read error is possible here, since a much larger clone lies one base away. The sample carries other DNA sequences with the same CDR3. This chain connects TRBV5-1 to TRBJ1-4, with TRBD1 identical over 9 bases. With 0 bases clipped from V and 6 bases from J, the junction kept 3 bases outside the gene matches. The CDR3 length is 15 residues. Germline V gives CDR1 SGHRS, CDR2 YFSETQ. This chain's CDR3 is CASSLGDRDYEKLFF. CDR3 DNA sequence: TGCGCCAGCAGCTTGGGGGACAGGGATTATGAAAAACTGTTTTTT.

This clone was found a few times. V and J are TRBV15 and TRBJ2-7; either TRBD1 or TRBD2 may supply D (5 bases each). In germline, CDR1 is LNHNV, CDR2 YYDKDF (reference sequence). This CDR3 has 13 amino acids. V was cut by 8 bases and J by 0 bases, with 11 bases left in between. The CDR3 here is CATGMGDSYEQYF. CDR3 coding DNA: TGTGCCACCGGGATGGGGGACTCCTACGAGCAGTACTTC.

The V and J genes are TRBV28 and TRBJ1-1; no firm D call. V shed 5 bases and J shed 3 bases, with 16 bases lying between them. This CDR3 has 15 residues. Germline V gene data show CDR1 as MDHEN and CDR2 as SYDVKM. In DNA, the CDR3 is TGTGCCAGCAGTCCGATCAGTCAGGCGGACACTGAAGCTTTCTTT. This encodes CASSPISQADTEAFF. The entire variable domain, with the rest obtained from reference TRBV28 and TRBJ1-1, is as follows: DVKVTQSSRYLVKRTGEKVFLECVQDMDHENMFWYRQDPGLGLRLIYFSYDVKMKEKGDIPEGYSVSREKKERFSLILESASTNQTSMYLCASSPISQADTEAFFGQGTRLTVV.

In DNA form, the CDR3 reads TGTGCCATCAGTGAGCTAGCGGGCATCACAGATACGCAGTATTTT. It specifies CAISELAGITDTQYF. The genes are TRBV10-3 and TRBJ2-3; 8 bases agree with TRBD2. This CDR3 contains 15 residues. V lost 2 bases and J lost 2; bases outside the gene matches: 3. Germline CDR1 reads ENHRY; CDR2 reads SYGVKD.

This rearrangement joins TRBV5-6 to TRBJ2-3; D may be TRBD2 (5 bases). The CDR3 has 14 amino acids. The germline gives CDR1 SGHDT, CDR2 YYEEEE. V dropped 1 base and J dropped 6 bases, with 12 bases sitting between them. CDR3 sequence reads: CASSLSRAADTQYF. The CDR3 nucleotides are TGTGCCAGCAGCTTGTCGAGGGCTGCGGATACGCAGTATTTT.

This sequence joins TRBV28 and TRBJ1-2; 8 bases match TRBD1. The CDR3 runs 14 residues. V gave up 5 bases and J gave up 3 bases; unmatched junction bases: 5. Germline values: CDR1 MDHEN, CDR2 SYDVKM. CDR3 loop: CASSLRDRYYGYTF. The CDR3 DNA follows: TGTGCCAGCAGTCTCCGGGACAGGTACTATGGCTACACCTTC.

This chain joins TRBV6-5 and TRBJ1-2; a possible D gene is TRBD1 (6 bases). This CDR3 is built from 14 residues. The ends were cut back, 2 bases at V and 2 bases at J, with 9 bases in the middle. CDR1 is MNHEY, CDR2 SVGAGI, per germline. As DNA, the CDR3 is TGTGCCAGCAGTTACGAACAGGGCAACTATGGCTACACCTTC. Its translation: CASSYEQGNYGYTF.

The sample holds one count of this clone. In DNA form, the CDR3 reads TGTGCCAGCAGTTCGACAGGGGGTCTAAACTATGGCTACACCTTC. Translated: CASSSTGGLNYGYTF. The chain links TRBV6-5 to TRBJ1-2; the match to TRBD1 covers 9 bases. V lost 4 bases and J lost 2; bases outside the gene matches: 5. The germline CDR1 and CDR2 sequences are MNHEY and SVGAGI. This CDR3 is 15 amino acids long.

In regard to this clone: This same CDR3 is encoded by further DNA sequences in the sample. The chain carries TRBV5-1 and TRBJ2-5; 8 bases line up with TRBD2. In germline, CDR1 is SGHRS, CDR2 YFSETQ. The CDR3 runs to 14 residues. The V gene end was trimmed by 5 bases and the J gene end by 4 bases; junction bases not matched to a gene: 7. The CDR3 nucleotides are TGCGCCAGCAGTCTGGGGAGCGGGGGAGAGACCCAGTACTTC. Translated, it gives CASSLGSGGETQYF.

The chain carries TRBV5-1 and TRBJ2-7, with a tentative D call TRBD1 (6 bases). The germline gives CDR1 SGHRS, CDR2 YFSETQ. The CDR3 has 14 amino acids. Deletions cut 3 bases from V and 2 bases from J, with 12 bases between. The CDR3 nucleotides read TGCGCCAGCAGCTACGGGACAACCACCTACGAGCAGTACTTC. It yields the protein CASSYGTTTYEQYF.

Here the CDR3 DNA reads TGTGCCAGCAGTCCGCCGGGGCATTCTACGAACACCGGGGAGCTGTTTTTT. Its protein is CASSPPGHSTNTGELFF. This chain links TRBV28 with TRBJ2-2; D is possibly TRBD1 or TRBD2 (5 bases each). Germline V gene sequence: CDR1 MDHEN, CDR2 SYDVKM. This CDR3 has 17 residues. Trimming removed 5 bases from V and 0 bases from J, with 16 bases in between.